Listed below are T cell receptor beta chains from one sample, sequenced in a study of PD-1 blockade in classical Hodgkin lymphoma. Clones were read by immunoSEQ multiplex PCR, and TCRdb kept only the in-frame ones, dropping some. The table has over 15,000 clones, 75% to 95% seen once. Sequencing was done on a sample of peripheral blood mononuclear cells (PBMCs). The receptors shown here come from a human donor with classical Hodgkin lymphoma. The CDR3 runs from the conserved cysteine through the conserved F or W. The D gene is left open where the match is weak. Size is stated for part of the rows, as once, few or many counts, or as a class when the clone is expanded.

TGTGCCATCAGGACCGGGACAGTGAACACTGAAGCTTTCTTT | CAIRTGTVNTEAFF | TRBJ1-1 | TRBV10-3 | - | TRBD1
TGTGCCTCCAGGGGGGTCGTGCAGTTCTTC | CASRGVVQFF | TRBJ2-1 | TRBV28 | - | -
TGTGCCAGCAGTGACGGGGGTGCGGACACTGAAGCTTTCTTT | CASSDGGADTEAFF | TRBJ1-1 | TRBV25-1 | - | -
TGTGCCAGCAGCACCGGACCGGGTGGCTCCGGGCCCCAGCATTTT | CASSTGPGGSGPQHF | TRBJ1-5 | TRBV11-2 | - | -
TGTGCCAGCAGCGTAAGGACCGGGGAGCTGTTTTTT | CASSVRTGELFF | TRBJ2-2 | TRBV9 | - | -
TGCGCCAGCCCCCAGGACATTCAGTACTTC | CASPQDIQYF | TRBJ2-4 | TRBV4-1 | - | -
TGTGCCAGCAGCTTGGTGGGGGCCTCTGGAAACACCATATATTTT | CASSLVGASGNTIYF | TRBJ1-3 | TRBV5-5 | - | -
TGTGCCAGCAGTCCCCTCGGAGGGGATCTAGCAGGCGAGCAGTACTTC | CASSPLGGDLAGEQYF | TRBJ2-7 | TRBV25-1 | - | -
TGTGCCAGCAGACAGGGAGGGAGCACAGATACGCAGTATTTT | CASRQGGSTDTQYF | TRBJ2-3 | TRBV2 | - | -
TGTGCCAGCAGCTTACAATCCTCAGCTTTCTTT | CASSLQSSAFF | TRBJ1-1 | TRBV5-5 | - | -
TGTGCCAGCAGCTTAGAAGGGCCCGACGAGCAGTACTTC | CASSLEGPDEQYF | TRBJ2-7 | TRBV7-9 | medium-sized | -
TGCAGCGTTAGTGGTGAGCAGTTCTTC | CSVSGEQFF | TRBJ2-1 | TRBV29-1 | once | -
TGTGCCAGCAGCTGGGGGGATGATGAAGCTTTCTTT | CASSWGDDEAFF | TRBJ1-1 | TRBV7-9 | - | -
TGCGCCAGCAGCTTCGGGGGGCGCCTCCAAGAGACCCAGTACTTC | CASSFGGRLQETQYF | TRBJ2-5 | TRBV5-1 | - | -
TGCGCCAGCAGACGGGACAACGGCTACGAGCAGTACTTC | CASRRDNGYEQYF | TRBJ2-7 | TRBV5-1 | - | -
TGTGCCAGCAGTGCTCAGGTTCTGGTGGATGGCTACACCTTC | CASSAQVLVDGYTF | TRBJ1-2 | TRBV25-1 | - | -